The present T cell receptor beta chain was sequenced within a study of T-cell reconstitution after alpha-beta-depleted transplantation in children. This clonotype was found many times. Germline V gene data show CDR1 as LGHNA and CDR2 as YSLEER. Trimming removed 3 bases from V and 0 bases from J, with 10 bases in between. The CDR3 runs to 15 residues. As it was prepared, the TCRbeta library received unique molecular identifiers. TCRdb fed the PCR reads into MiXCR, producing one record per CDR3 protein. This table has hundreds of thousands of distinct CDR3 sequences, 9.5% to 15% appearing once. The sample was PBMCs from the stem cell graft donor, taken from the stem cell graft. V gene TRBV4-3 combines with J gene TRBJ2-3; D remains unclear. This TCR came from a human donor who donated a stem cell graft to a child with acute lymphoblastic leukemia. CDR3 sequence (DNA): TGCGCCAGCAGCCAGACATTTACTAGCACAGATACGCAGTATTTT. Protein: CASSQTFTSTDTQYF.